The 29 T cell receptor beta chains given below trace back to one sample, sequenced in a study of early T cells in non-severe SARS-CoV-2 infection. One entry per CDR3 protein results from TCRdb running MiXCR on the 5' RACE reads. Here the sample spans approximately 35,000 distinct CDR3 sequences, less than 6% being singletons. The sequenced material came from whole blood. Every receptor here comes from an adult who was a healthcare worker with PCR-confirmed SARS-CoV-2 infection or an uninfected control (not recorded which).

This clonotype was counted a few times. CDR3 DNA sequence: TGCAGCGTTGCGGGGGGGACAGCATACGAGCAGTACTTC. Its protein is CSVAGGTAYEQYF. This chain connects TRBV29-1 to TRBJ2-7; a weak D match, TRBD2 (8 bases). The CDR3 is 13 amino acids. With 4 bases removed from V and 4 bases from J, the gap between germline ends came to 14 bases. Germline CDR1 reads SQVTM; CDR2 reads ANQGSEA.

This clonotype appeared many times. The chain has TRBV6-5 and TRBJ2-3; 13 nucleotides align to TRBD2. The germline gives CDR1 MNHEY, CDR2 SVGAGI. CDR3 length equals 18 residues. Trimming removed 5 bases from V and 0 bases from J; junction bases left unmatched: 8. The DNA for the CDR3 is TGTGCCAGCAGTCCCCTCGGGACTAGCGGGATAAGCACAGATACGCAGTATTTT. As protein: CASSPLGTSGISTDTQYF.

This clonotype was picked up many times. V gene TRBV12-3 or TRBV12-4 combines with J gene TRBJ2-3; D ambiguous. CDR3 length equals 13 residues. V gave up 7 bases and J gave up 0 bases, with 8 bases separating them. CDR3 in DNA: TGTGCCAGCAATATGCATAGCACAGATACGCAGTATTTT. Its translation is CASNMHSTDTQYF.

CDR3 sequence (DNA): TGTGCCAGCAGCATCCGGACTAGCGGCGTCACAGATACGCAGTATTTT. Translation: CASSIRTSGVTDTQYF. The chain uses TRBV5-4 and TRBJ2-3, with 10 positions matching TRBD2. With V trimmed by 4 bases and J by 2 bases, 7 bases remained unmatched. CDR1 is SGHNT and CDR2 is YYREEE in the germline V gene (reference sequence). This CDR3 comprises 16 residues. Variable domain in full (rest from reference TRBV5-4 and TRBJ2-3): ETGVTQSPTHLIKTRGQQVTLRCSSQSGHNTVSWYQQALGQGPQFIFQYYREEENGRGNFPPRFSGLQFPNYSSELNVNALELDDSALYLCASSIRTSGVTDTQYFGPGTRLTVL.

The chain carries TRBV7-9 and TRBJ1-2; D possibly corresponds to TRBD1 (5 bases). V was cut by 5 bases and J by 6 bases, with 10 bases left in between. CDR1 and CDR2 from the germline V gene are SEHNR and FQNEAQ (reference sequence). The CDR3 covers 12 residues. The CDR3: CASSPRVHGYTF. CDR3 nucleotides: TGTGCCAGCAGCCCCAGGGTCCATGGCTACACCTTC.

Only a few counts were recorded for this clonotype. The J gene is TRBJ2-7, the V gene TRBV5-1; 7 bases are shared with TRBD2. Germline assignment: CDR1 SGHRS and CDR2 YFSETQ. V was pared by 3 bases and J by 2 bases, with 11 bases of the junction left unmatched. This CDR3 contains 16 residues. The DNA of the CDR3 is TGCGCCAGCAGCTCGACCAAAGAAGCGGGGACCTACGAGCAGTACTTC. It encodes CASSSTKEAGTYEQYF.

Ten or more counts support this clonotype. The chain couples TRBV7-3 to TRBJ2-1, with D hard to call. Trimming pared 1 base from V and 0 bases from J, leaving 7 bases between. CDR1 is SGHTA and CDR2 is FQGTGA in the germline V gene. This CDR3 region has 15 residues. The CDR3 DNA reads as TGTGCCAGCAGCTTAATGGCGAGCTCCTACAATGAGCAGTTCTTC. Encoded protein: CASSLMASSYNEQFF.

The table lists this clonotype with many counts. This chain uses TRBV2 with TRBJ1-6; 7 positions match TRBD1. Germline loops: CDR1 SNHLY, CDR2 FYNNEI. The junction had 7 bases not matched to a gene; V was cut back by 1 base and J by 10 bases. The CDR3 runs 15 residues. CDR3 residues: CASSEEGGGGSPLHF. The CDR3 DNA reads TGTGCCAGCAGTGAAGAAGGGGGAGGGGGCTCACCCCTCCACTTT.

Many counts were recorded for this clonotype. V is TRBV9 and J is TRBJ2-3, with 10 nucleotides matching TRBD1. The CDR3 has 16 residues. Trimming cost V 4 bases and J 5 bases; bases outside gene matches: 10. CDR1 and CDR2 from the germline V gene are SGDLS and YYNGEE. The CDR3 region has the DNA TGTGCCAGCAGCATAAGACAGGGGGCGTTATTAGATACGCAGTATTTT. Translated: CASSIRQGALLDTQYF.

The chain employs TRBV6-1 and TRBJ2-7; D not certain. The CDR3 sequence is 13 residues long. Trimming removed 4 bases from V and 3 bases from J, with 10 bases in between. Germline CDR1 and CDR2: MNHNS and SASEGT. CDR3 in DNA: TGTGCCAGCAGTGGTTATGGCAACTACGAGCAGTACTTC. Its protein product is CASSGYGNYEQYF.

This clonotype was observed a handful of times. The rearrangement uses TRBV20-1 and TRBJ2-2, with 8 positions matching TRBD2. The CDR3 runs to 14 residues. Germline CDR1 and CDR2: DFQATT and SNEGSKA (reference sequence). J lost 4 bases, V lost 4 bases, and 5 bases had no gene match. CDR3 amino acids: CSATSGGGTGELFF. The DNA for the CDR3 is TGCAGTGCTACCAGCGGGGGCGGCACCGGGGAGCTGTTTTTT.

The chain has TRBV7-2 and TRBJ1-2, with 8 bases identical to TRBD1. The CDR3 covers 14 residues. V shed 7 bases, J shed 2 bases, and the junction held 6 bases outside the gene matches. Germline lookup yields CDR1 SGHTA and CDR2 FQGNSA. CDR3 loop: CASTQTGDNYGYTF. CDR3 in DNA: TGTGCCAGCACCCAGACAGGGGACAACTATGGCTACACCTTC.

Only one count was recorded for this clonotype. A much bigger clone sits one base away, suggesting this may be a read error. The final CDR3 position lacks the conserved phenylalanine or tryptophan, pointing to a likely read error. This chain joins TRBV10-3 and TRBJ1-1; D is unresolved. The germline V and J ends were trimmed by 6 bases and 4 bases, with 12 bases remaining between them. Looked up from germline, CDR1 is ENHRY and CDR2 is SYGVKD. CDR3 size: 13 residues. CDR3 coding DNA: TGTGCCATCAGAAGGGAGGCGGTCACTGAAGCTTTCCTT. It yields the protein CAIRREAVTEAFL.

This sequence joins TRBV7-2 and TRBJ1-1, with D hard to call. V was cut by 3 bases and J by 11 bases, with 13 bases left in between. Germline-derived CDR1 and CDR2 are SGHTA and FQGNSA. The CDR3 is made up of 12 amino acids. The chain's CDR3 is CASSFFEKEAFF. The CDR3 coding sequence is TGTGCCAGCAGCTTTTTTGAAAAGGAGGCTTTCTTT.

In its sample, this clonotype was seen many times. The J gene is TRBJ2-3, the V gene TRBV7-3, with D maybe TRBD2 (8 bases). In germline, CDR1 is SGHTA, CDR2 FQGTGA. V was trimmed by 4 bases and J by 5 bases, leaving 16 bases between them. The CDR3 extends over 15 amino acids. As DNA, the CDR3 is TGTGCCAGCAGCTCAGGGGGACTAGTGGTAGATACGCAGTATTTT. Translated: CASSSGGLVVDTQYF. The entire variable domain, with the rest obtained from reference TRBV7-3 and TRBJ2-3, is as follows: GAGVSQTPSNKVTEKGKYVELRCDPISGHTALYWYRQSLGQGPEFLIYFQGTGAADDSGLPNDRFFAVRPEGSVSTLKIQRTERGDSAVYLCASSSGGLVVDTQYFGPGTRLTVL.

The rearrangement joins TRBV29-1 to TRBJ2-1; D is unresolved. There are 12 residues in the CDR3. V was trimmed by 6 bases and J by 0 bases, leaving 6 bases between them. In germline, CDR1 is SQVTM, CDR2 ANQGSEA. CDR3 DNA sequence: TGCAGCGTATCAATCTCCTACAATGAGCAGTTCTTC. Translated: CSVSISYNEQFF.

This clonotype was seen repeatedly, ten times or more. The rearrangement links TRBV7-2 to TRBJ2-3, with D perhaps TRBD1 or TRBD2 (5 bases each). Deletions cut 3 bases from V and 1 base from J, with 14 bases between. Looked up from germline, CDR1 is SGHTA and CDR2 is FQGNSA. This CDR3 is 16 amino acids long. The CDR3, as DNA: TGTGCCAGCAGCTTTGCGCCGGGACGGGGCACAGATACGCAGTATTTT. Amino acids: CASSFAPGRGTDTQYF.

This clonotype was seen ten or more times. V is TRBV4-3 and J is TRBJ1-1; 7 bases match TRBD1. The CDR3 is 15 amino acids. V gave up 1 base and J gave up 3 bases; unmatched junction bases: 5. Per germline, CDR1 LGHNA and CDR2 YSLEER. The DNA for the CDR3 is TGCGCCAGCAGCCAAGCAAGGGGGCGAGACACTGAAGCTTTCTTT. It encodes CASSQARGRDTEAFF.

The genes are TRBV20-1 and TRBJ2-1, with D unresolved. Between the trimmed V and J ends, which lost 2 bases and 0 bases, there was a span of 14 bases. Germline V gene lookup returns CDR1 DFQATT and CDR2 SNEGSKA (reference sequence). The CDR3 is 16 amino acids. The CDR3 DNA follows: TGCAGTGCTAGATTCCTGATCTCTAGCTCCTACAATGAGCAGTTCTTC. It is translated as CSARFLISSSYNEQFF.

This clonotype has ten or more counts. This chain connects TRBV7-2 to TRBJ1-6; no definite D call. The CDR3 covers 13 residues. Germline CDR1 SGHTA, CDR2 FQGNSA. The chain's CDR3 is CAWAGPINSPLHF. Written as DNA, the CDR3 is TGTGCATGGGCAGGCCCCATCAATTCACCCCTCCACTTT.

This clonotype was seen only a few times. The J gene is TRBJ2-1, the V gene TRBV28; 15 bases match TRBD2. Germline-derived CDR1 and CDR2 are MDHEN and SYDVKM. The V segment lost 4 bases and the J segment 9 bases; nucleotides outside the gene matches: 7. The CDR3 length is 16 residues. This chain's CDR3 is CASSSPGLAGGGEQFF. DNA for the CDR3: TGTGCCAGCAGTTCACCCGGACTAGCGGGGGGGGGTGAGCAGTTCTTC.

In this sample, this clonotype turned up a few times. CDR3 protein: CASSPRVAIYGYTF. The CDR3 nucleotides read TGTGCCAGCAGCCCCCGGGTGGCAATTTATGGCTACACCTTC. This rearrangement joins TRBV5-7 to TRBJ1-2; D unclear. TRBV5-7 is sorted into the ORF group, with uncertain function. Between the trimmed V and J ends, which lost 4 bases and 5 bases, there was a span of 15 bases. The CDR3 sequence is 14 residues long.

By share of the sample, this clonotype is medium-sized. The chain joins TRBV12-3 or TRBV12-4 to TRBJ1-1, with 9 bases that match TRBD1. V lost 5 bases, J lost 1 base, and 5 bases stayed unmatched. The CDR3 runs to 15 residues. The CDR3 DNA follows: TGTGCCAGCAGTAGACCGGGACAGGGGAACACTGAAGCTTTCTTT. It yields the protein CASSRPGQGNTEAFF.

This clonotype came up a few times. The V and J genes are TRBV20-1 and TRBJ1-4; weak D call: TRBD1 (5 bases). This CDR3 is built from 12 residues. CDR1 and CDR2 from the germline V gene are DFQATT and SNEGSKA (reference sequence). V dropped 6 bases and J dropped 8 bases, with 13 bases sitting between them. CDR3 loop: CSARRGEEKLFF. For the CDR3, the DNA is TGCAGTGCCCGGAGGGGTGAGGAAAAACTGTTTTTT.

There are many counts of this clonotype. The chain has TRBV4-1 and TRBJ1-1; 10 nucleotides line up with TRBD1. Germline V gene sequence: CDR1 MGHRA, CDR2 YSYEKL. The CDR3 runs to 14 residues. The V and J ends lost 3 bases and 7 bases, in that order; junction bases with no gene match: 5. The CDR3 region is CASSHGTGVREAFF. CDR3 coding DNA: TGCGCCAGCAGCCATGGGACAGGGGTCCGTGAAGCTTTCTTT.

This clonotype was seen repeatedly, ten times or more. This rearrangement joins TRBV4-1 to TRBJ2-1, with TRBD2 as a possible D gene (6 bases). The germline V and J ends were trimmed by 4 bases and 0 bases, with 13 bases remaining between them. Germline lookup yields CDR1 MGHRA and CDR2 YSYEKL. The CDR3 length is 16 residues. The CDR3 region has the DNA TGCGCCAGCAGCCGATCAGCGGGCGGCTCCTACAATGAGCAGTTCTTC. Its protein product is CASSRSAGGSYNEQFF.

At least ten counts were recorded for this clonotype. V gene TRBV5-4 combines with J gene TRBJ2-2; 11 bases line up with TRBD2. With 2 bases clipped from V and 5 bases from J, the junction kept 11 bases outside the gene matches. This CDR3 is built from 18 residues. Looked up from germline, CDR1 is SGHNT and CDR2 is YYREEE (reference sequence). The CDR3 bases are TGTGCCAGCAGCTTCTATGGTGGACTAGCGGGTCGGACCGGGGAGCTGTTTTTT. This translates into CASSFYGGLAGRTGELFF.

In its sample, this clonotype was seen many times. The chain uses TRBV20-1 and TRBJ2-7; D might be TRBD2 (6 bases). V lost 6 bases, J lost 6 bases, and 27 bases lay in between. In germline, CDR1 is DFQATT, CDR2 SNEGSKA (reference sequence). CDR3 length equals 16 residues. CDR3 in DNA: TGCAGTGCCACAGTAACTCCGGGACGCGGGGACGGCGAGCAGTACTTC. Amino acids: CSATVTPGRGDGEQYF.

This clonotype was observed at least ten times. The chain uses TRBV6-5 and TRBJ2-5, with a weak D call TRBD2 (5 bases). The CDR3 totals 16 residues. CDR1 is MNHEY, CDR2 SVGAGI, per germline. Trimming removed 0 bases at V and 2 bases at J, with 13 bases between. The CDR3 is CASSYSVSVGQETQYF. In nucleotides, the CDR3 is TGTGCCAGCAGTTACTCGGTTAGCGTGGGGCAAGAGACCCAGTACTTC.